The subject of this entry is one T cell receptor beta chain. Its matching antigen is unknown. The data were obtained in a study of cytomegalovirus exposure and HLA in healthy donors. Whole-study findings and limits: Researchers catalogued some 160 TCR beta chains as cytomegalovirus-associated. HLA alleles were associated with some 16,000 TCR beta sequences in a later analysis at 0.05 false discovery rate. Donor immune exposure was known only as CMV serostatus. A later analysis reportedly found fewer N-insertions in an Asian-associated ancestry cluster than the approximately 700-donor mean.

V was pared by 2 bases and J by 3 bases, with 6 bases of the junction left unmatched. This CDR3 contains 16 residues. Per the germline V gene, CDR1 is LNHDA and CDR2 is SQIVND (reference sequence). PCR was performed using 60 Vbeta and 13 Jbeta primers. Sequencing was performed with immunoSEQ multiplex PCR; in TCRdb, only in-frame clones are kept and a portion is missing. The sample lists about 210,000 clones, around 86% occurring once. V is TRBV19 and J is TRBJ2-1; 8 bases are shared with TRBD2. This clonotype originated in a woman between 50 and 59 years old in good health and CMV-seropositive. The source material was PBMCs. The CDR3 nucleotides are TGTGCCAGTAGTATACTCGCGGGACTAGTCTACAATGAGCAGTTCTTC. The encoded protein is CASSILAGLVYNEQFF. Full variable domain (remainder filled in from reference TRBV19 and TRBJ2-1): DGGITQSPKYLFRKEGQNVTLSCEQNLNHDAMYWYRQDPGQGLRLIYYSQIVNDFQKGDIAEGYSVSREKKESFPLTVTSAQKNPTAFYLCASSILAGLVYNEQFFGPGTRLTVL.